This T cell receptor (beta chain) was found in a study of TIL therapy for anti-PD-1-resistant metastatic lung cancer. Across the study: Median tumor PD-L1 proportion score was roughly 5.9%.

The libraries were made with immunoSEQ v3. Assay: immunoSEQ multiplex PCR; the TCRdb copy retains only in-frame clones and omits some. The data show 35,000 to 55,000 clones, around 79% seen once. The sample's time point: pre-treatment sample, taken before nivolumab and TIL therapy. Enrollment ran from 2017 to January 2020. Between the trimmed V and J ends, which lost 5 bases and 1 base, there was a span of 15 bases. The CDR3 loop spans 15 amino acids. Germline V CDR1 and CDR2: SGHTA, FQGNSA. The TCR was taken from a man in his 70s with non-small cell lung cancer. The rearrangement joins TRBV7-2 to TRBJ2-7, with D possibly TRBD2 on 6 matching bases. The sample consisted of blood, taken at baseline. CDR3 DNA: TGTGCCAGCAGCCGCCGGGACTGGGGATCCTACGAGCAGTACTTC. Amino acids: CASSRRDWGSYEQYF. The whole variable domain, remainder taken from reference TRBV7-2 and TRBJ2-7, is GAGVSQSPSNKVTEKGKDVELRCDPISGHTALYWYRQSLGQGLEFLIYFQGNSAPDKSGLPSDRFSAERTGGSVSTLTIQRTQQEDSAVYLCASSRRDWGSYEQYFGPGTRLTVT.